The 20 T cell receptor beta chains below all came from one sample that was sequenced in a study of PD-L1 blockade in urothelial cancer. Indicated time point: pretreatment peripheral blood. The assay was immunoSEQ multiplex PCR, and TCRdb's table has in-frame clones only and misses some. The repertoire has 84,000 or so clones, under 90% of them found once; the top ten carry 14%. The sequences come from PBMCs, collected around atezolizumab (anti-PD-L1) treatment. The receptors derive from a man aged 55-75 years with urothelial cancer.

The J gene is TRBJ2-1, the V gene TRBV10-3; 8 positions agree with TRBD1. The V segment lost 6 bases and the J segment 6 bases; nucleotides outside the gene matches: 10. CDR3 length: 15 amino acids. Per the germline V gene, CDR1 is ENHRY and CDR2 is SYGVKD. CDR3 region: CAISPGQGSINEQFF. CDR3 sequence (DNA): TGTGCCATCAGCCCCGGACAGGGTTCTATCAATGAGCAGTTCTTC.

The V call is TRBV2, the J call TRBJ1-5; 8 bases agree with TRBD1. Trimming cost V 6 bases and J 2 bases; bases outside gene matches: 6. This CDR3 contains 15 residues. Germline loops: CDR1 SNHLY, CDR2 FYNNEI. The CDR3 spells CASRGGQGGNQPQHF. Here the CDR3 DNA reads TGTGCCAGCAGGGGAGGACAGGGAGGCAATCAGCCCCAGCATTTT.

The V gene is TRBV6-6, the J gene TRBJ2-1; TRBD2 aligns across 7 bases. The junction had 4 bases not matched to a gene; V was cut back by 0 bases and J by 5 bases. This CDR3 region has 15 residues. Germline CDR1 reads MNHNY; CDR2 reads SVGAGI (reference sequence). This CDR3 reads CASSYSFSGHNEQFF. Written as DNA, the CDR3 is TGTGCCAGCAGTTACTCCTTTAGCGGGCACAATGAGCAGTTCTTC.

V and J are TRBV28 and TRBJ2-7; D remains unclear. The CDR3 covers 14 residues. The V gene's germline CDR1 is MDHEN and CDR2 SYDVKM. Trimming pared 5 bases from V and 4 bases from J, leaving 15 bases between. CDR3 amino acids: CASSIPRVAYEQYF. In DNA, the CDR3 is TGTGCCAGCAGTATCCCCCGGGTGGCGTACGAGCAGTACTTC.

The V and J genes are TRBV18 and TRBJ1-3; D is possibly TRBD1 (6 bases). The CDR3 totals 16 residues. CDR1 KGHSH and CDR2 LQKENI come from the germline V gene. V lost 2 bases and J lost 1, with 12 bases in between. The CDR3 bases are TGTGCCAGCTCACCAACAGGGCTATTTTCTGGAAACACCATATATTTT. It yields the protein CASSPTGLFSGNTIYF.

This chain joins TRBV2 and TRBJ1-2, with D hard to call. V was clipped by 6 bases and J by 8 bases, with 22 bases between them. This CDR3 has 15 amino acids. The V gene's germline CDR1 is SNHLY and CDR2 FYNNEI. CDR3 in amino acids: CASRASEGPLRGYTF. The CDR3 DNA reads as TGTGCCAGCAGGGCCTCCGAGGGTCCTCTGCGGGGCTACACCTTC. Full variable domain (remainder filled in from reference TRBV2 and TRBJ1-2): EPEVTQTPSHQVTQMGQEVILRCVPISNHLYFYWYRQILGQKVEFLVSFYNNEISEKSEIFDDQFSVERPDGSNFTLKIRSTKLEDSAMYFCASRASEGPLRGYTFGSGTRLTVV.

The V and J genes are TRBV28 and TRBJ1-2; 7 nucleotides align to TRBD1. The CDR3 sequence is 13 residues long. CDR1 and CDR2 from the germline V gene are MDHEN and SYDVKM. V was clipped by 2 bases and J by 6 bases; unmatched bases: 3. The CDR3: CASSLRGTDGYTF. CDR3 bases: TGTGCCAGCAGTTTACGAGGGACAGATGGCTACACCTTC.

CDR3 in DNA: TGTGCCAGCAGTTTGGGGCAGCTCCTATTCAATCAGCCCCAGCATTTT. This translates into CASSLGQLLFNQPQHF. The chain is built from TRBV28 and TRBJ1-5, with D perhaps TRBD1 (5 bases). This CDR3 has 16 residues. The V gene's germline CDR1 is MDHEN and CDR2 SYDVKM. Trimming took off 3 bases at V and 3 bases at J, with 15 bases between the two ends.

The chain uses TRBV6-1 and TRBJ1-4; tentative D call: TRBD1 (5 bases). The length of the CDR3 is 16 residues. Germline CDR1 is MNHNS and CDR2 is SASEGT. V was trimmed by 0 bases and J by 10 bases, leaving 18 bases between them. CDR3 DNA sequence: TGTGCCAGCAGTGAAGCGGGCTTGAAGGGGAACGGAAAACTGTTTTTT. It specifies CASSEAGLKGNGKLFF.

This sequence joins TRBV28 and TRBJ1-2, with 9 nucleotides matching TRBD1. Looked up from germline, CDR1 is MDHEN and CDR2 is SYDVKM. This CDR3 contains 11 residues. Trimming cost V 8 bases and J 10 bases; bases outside gene matches: 5. CDR3 sequence reads: CASRDRADYTF. The CDR3 region has the DNA TGTGCCAGCCGGGACAGGGCGGACTACACCTTC.

The rearrangement links TRBV6-5 to TRBJ2-7; 10 bases line up with TRBD2. Per germline, CDR1 MNHEY and CDR2 SVGAGI. This CDR3 contains 15 residues. Losses at the gene ends were 7 bases for V and 0 bases for J; bases not matched to a gene: 6. The CDR3 is CASKGTSESSYEQYF. CDR3 DNA: TGTGCCAGCAAAGGGACTAGCGAGAGCTCCTACGAGCAGTACTTC.

This clone appeared a single time. V gene TRBV30 combines with J gene TRBJ1-5; D unclear. CDR3 length: 16 residues. Trimming left V 2 bases short and J 0 bases short, with 14 bases between. Germline CDR1 reads GTSNPN; CDR2 reads SVGIG (reference sequence). This CDR3 is CAWSQGGLYSNQPQHF. In DNA, the CDR3 is TGTGCCTGGAGTCAAGGCGGCCTCTATAGCAATCAGCCCCAGCATTTT. Looking up the rest from reference TRBV30 and TRBJ1-5 gives the full variable domain: SQTIHQWPATLVQPVGSPLSLECTVEGTSNPNLYWYRQAAGRGLQLLFYSVGIGQISSEVPQNLSASRPQDRQFILSSKKLLLSDSGFYLCAWSQGGLYSNQPQHFGDGTRLSIL.

The CDR3 DNA reads TGTGCCAGCAGCTCGGGACAGCTACAAGAGACCCAGTACTTC. Translating gives CASSSGQLQETQYF. The chain couples TRBV5-4 to TRBJ2-5, with TRBD1 matching over 7 bases. J gave up 2 bases and V 3 bases, and 4 bases lay outside the gene matches. The CDR3 has 14 amino acids. Germline V gene data show CDR1 as SGHNT and CDR2 as YYREEE (reference sequence).

The rearrangement links TRBV6-6 to TRBJ2-7; 8 nucleotides match TRBD2. Looked up from germline, CDR1 is MNHNY and CDR2 is SVGAGI (reference sequence). CDR3 length: 15 amino acids. The junction had 7 bases not matched to a gene; V was cut back by 6 bases and J by 0 bases. This CDR3 reads CASSRLARSSYEQYF. In DNA, the CDR3 is TGTGCCAGCAGCCGACTAGCGAGAAGCTCCTACGAGCAGTACTTC.

This rearrangement joins TRBV5-1 to TRBJ2-1, with TRBD2 matching 13 bases. Trimming at V came to 1 base and at J to 3 bases, leaving 4 bases not matched to a gene. CDR3 length equals 17 residues. CDR1 is SGHRS and CDR2 is YFSETQ in the germline V gene. The CDR3 spells CASSLRLAGGFYNEQFF. The CDR3 DNA follows: TGCGCCAGCAGCTTGAGACTAGCGGGGGGTTTCTACAATGAGCAGTTCTTC.

The CDR3, as DNA: TGTGCCAGCAGCTTAGGAGCCGTTGTGCCGCGTTCAGCTTTCTTT. It is translated as CASSLGAVVPRSAFF. The V and J genes are TRBV11-2 and TRBJ1-1; D ambiguous. The V end was cut by 1 base, the J end by 10 bases, with 19 bases between. This CDR3 is built from 15 residues. CDR1 and CDR2 (germline): SGHAT, FQNNGV.

This clone has just one count. This rearrangement joins TRBV20-1 to TRBJ1-2, with 7 bases that match TRBD1. Germline CDR1 and CDR2: DFQATT and SNEGSKA (reference sequence). This CDR3 has 11 amino acids. Here the CDR3 reads CSARQGYGYTF. DNA for the CDR3: TGCAGCGCCCGACAGGGCTATGGCTACACCTTC.

The chain carries TRBV4-2 and TRBJ1-1, with D unclear. CDR1 and CDR2 (germline): LGHNA, YNFKEQ. Trimming took 0 bases from V and 2 from J, leaving 10 bases between them. CDR3 length: 15 amino acids. CDR3 loop: CASSQEGGSNTEAFF. The CDR3 coding sequence is TGTGCCAGCAGCCAAGAGGGCGGGAGCAACACTGAAGCTTTCTTT.

The chain combines TRBV11-3 with TRBJ1-2, with D tentatively TRBD1 (6 bases). The CDR3 consists of 15 residues. Trimming took 2 bases from V and 5 from J, leaving 15 bases between them. Looked up from germline, CDR1 is SGHNT and CDR2 is YENEEA. The CDR3 DNA follows: TGTGCCAGCAGCTTAATGGGGGCAGGGGAGTATGGCTACACCTTC. Encoded protein: CASSLMGAGEYGYTF.

CDR3 region: CASSLGTGEYNEQFF. CDR3 coding DNA: TGTGCCAGCAGCTTAGGGACAGGGGAATACAATGAGCAGTTCTTC. J is TRBJ2-1 and V is TRBV7-2; 9 nucleotides agree with TRBD1. The CDR3 sequence is 15 residues long. V lost 1 base and J lost 4; bases outside the gene matches: 2. Per the germline V gene, CDR1 is SGHTA and CDR2 is FQGNSA.